The 26 T cell receptor beta chains given below trace back to one sample, sequenced in a study of shared clonotypes between healthy human individuals. Here immunoSEQ multiplex PCR was the method, and the copy in TCRdb shows in-frame clones only, minus some. The sample carries more than 2 million clones, over 85% recorded once. The sample consisted of naive CD4+ T cells sorted from blood. Subset indicated: CD45RA+ positively selected. These receptors all come from a man aged 18 to 30 in good health.

The rearrangement uses TRBV6-5 and TRBJ2-2, with D maybe TRBD1 (6 bases). CDR1 and CDR2 from the germline V gene are MNHEY and SVGAGI. The CDR3 has 12 amino acids. Trimming cost V 6 bases and J 8 bases, with 10 bases left between them. As DNA, the CDR3 is TGTGCCAGCAGACAGGGCCTAGGGGAGCTGTTTTTT. Residues: CASRQGLGELFF.

The V and J genes are TRBV5-1 and TRBJ2-7, with TRBD1 matching 7 bases. From germline, CDR1 is SGHRS and CDR2 YFSETQ. The CDR3 extends over 15 amino acids. Trimming took 4 bases from V and 2 from J; bases not matched to a gene: 9. The CDR3 protein is CASSQQGHSAYEQYF. DNA for the CDR3: TGCGCCAGCAGCCAACAGGGGCATTCAGCCTACGAGCAGTACTTC.

This sequence joins TRBV7-2 and TRBJ2-1; TRBD1 might be the D (5 bases). CDR3 size: 17 residues. Trimming took 4 bases from V and 6 from J, leaving 22 bases between them. CDR1 SGHTA and CDR2 FQGNSA come from the germline V gene. This CDR3 reads CASSSLPLRAGINEQFF. The CDR3 DNA is TGTGCCAGCAGCTCACTCCCCCTACGGGCAGGGATCAATGAGCAGTTCTTC. The complete variable domain, with remaining parts taken from reference TRBV7-2 and TRBJ2-1, reads GAGVSQSPSNKVTEKGKDVELRCDPISGHTALYWYRQSLGQGLEFLIYFQGNSAPDKSGLPSDRFSAERTGGSVSTLTIQRTQQEDSAVYLCASSSLPLRAGINEQFFGPGTRLTVL.

This rearrangement joins TRBV5-1 to TRBJ2-1; TRBD2 agrees at 11 bases. CDR1 is SGHRS and CDR2 is YFSETQ in the germline V gene. CDR3 size: 16 residues. The ends lost 2 bases at V and 12 bases at J; junction bases unmatched: 13. The CDR3 is CASSFGRGSGGAGQFF. The CDR3 DNA sequence: TGCGCCAGCAGCTTTGGGCGCGGTAGCGGGGGGGCCGGGCAGTTCTTC.

The V and J genes are TRBV5-8 and TRBJ2-7, with TRBD1 identical over 8 bases. J was trimmed by 0 bases and V by 2 bases; bases with no gene match: 7. CDR3 length: 16 amino acids. From germline, CDR1 is SGHTS and CDR2 YDEGEE. The CDR3 is CASSLQGDGSSYEQYF. DNA for the CDR3: TGTGCCAGCAGCTTACAGGGGGACGGAAGCTCCTACGAGCAGTACTTC.

The chain combines TRBV28 with TRBJ2-2, with D maybe TRBD2 (5 bases). The V and J ends lost 5 bases and 4 bases respectively, with 8 bases between them. There are 13 residues in the CDR3. Per germline, CDR1 MDHEN and CDR2 SYDVKM. DNA of the CDR3: TGTGCCAGCAGTAACCGGGGCACCGGGGAGCTGTTTTTT. Translating it yields CASSNRGTGELFF.

The rearrangement uses TRBV30 and TRBJ2-1; perhaps TRBD2 as D (6 bases). The germline V and J ends were trimmed by 1 base and 10 bases, with 14 bases remaining between them. The CDR3 covers 13 residues. Germline V gives CDR1 GTSNPN, CDR2 SVGIG (reference sequence). CDR3 bases: TGTGCCTGGAGTGCTACTAGCTCTGGCGAGCAGTTCTTC. This gives the protein CAWSATSSGEQFF.

This chain uses TRBV18 with TRBJ2-2; 8 nucleotides align to TRBD1. Trimming removed 0 bases from V and 4 bases from J; junction bases left unmatched: 7. Germline values: CDR1 KGHSH, CDR2 LQKENI. The CDR3 contains 17 residues. The CDR3 region is CASSPPRRDRSTGELFF. For the CDR3, the DNA is TGTGCCAGCTCACCACCGCGGAGGGACAGGAGCACCGGGGAGCTGTTTTTT.

The genes are TRBV5-1 and TRBJ1-1, with D uncertain. CDR1 and CDR2 (germline): SGHRS, YFSETQ. V lost 2 bases and J lost 2, with 7 bases in between. The CDR3 is made up of 13 amino acids. CDR3 DNA: TGCGCCAGCAGCTTTACAATAAACACTGAAGCTTTCTTT. It is translated as CASSFTINTEAFF.

This chain connects TRBV19 to TRBJ1-2, with D unclear. The CDR3 spans 14 residues. Germline CDR1 LNHDA, CDR2 SQIVND (reference sequence). The V end lost 3 bases, the J end lost 0 bases, and 8 bases lay between the germline ends. The chain's CDR3 is CASSMKDSNYGYTF. The CDR3 DNA reads as TGTGCCAGTAGTATGAAAGACTCTAACTATGGCTACACCTTC.

The rearrangement joins TRBV9 to TRBJ1-3; perhaps TRBD1 as D (5 bases). This CDR3 has 16 amino acids. Germline CDR1 and CDR2: SGDLS and YYNGEE. V shed 3 bases and J shed 7 bases, with 20 bases lying between them. The CDR3 nucleotides read TGTGCCAGCAGCGCACAAGGGGCCGCGGTCGGCAACACCATATATTTT. It yields the protein CASSAQGAAVGNTIYF.

This rearrangement joins TRBV19 to TRBJ2-7; weak D call: TRBD2 (5 bases). This CDR3 has 14 residues. CDR1 and CDR2 (germline): LNHDA, SQIVND (reference sequence). Trimming shortened V by 1 base and J by 2 bases, and 9 bases separated the two germline ends. The CDR3 reads CASSIAPGTYEQYF. CDR3 nucleotide sequence: TGTGCCAGTAGTATAGCCCCCGGGACCTACGAGCAGTACTTC.

The chain links TRBV18 to TRBJ2-7; no reliable D call. The CDR3 covers 15 residues. Germline CDR1 KGHSH, CDR2 LQKENI. V gave up 2 bases and J gave up 0 bases, with 11 bases separating them. CDR3 loop: CASSPGNTGSYEQYF. The CDR3 DNA is TGTGCCAGCTCACCAGGGAACACCGGCTCCTACGAGCAGTACTTC.

The chain has TRBV10-3 and TRBJ2-3; no firm D call. CDR1 and CDR2 from the germline V gene are ENHRY and SYGVKD. The CDR3 is 15 amino acids. V was pared by 5 bases and J by 0 bases, with 12 bases between. The CDR3 DNA sequence: TGTGCCATCAGTCAACAATCAGGCAGCACAGATACGCAGTATTTT. It is translated as CAISQQSGSTDTQYF.

Points on this clone: This could be a read error, since a much larger clone is one nucleotide away. Other nucleotide sequences in the sample specify the same CDR3. V gene TRBV28 combines with J gene TRBJ2-7; D may be TRBD1 (5 bases). The germline V gene has CDR1 MDHEN and CDR2 SYDVKM. V lost 6 bases and J 3 bases, leaving 6 bases between the germline ends. The CDR3 is 11 residues long. As DNA, the CDR3 is TGTGCCAGCAGGGACATCTACGAGCAGTACTTC. It specifies CASRDIYEQYF.

This chain connects TRBV7-6 to TRBJ1-6, with D tentatively TRBD1 (5 bases). Per germline, CDR1 SGHVS and CDR2 FNYEAQ. The CDR3 loop spans 14 amino acids. With 2 bases removed from V and 8 bases from J, the gap between germline ends came to 10 bases. The CDR3 DNA follows: TGTGCCAGCAGCTTAAGGGGAGGGGATTCACCCCTCCACTTT. Translated, it gives CASSLRGGDSPLHF. The complete variable domain, with remaining parts taken from reference TRBV7-6 and TRBJ1-6, reads GAGVSQSPRYKVTKRGQDVALRCDPISGHVSLYWYRQALGQGPEFLTYFNYEAQQDKSGLPNDRFSAERPEGSISTLTIQRTEQRDSAMYRCASSLRGGDSPLHFGNGTRLTVT.

The V and J genes are TRBV10-2 and TRBJ1-3, with a tentative D call TRBD1 (6 bases). The CDR3 covers 15 residues. The V gene's germline CDR1 is WSHSY and CDR2 SAAADI. V shed 3 bases and J shed 0 bases, with 9 bases lying between them. The CDR3, as DNA: TGCGCCAGCAGTGATGGGGGCCGCTCTGGAAACACCATATATTTT. Encoded protein: CASSDGGRSGNTIYF.

The chain joins TRBV10-3 to TRBJ1-3, with a possible D match to TRBD1 (6 bases). This CDR3 region has 15 residues. Germline assignment: CDR1 ENHRY and CDR2 SYGVKD. The germline V and J ends were trimmed by 1 base and 4 bases, with 11 bases remaining between them. For the CDR3, the DNA is TGTGCCATCAGTGAGTTACAGGGAGAAGGAAACACCATATATTTT. Residues: CAISELQGEGNTIYF.

In regard to this clone: Within the sample, other DNA sequences also encode this same CDR3. The rearrangement uses TRBV20-1 and TRBJ2-7; possibly TRBD1 for D (5 bases). Per germline, CDR1 DFQATT and CDR2 SNEGSKA (reference sequence). Deletions cut 6 bases from V and 4 bases from J, with 10 bases between. CDR3 size: 11 residues. CDR3 protein: CSAIQGYEQYF. The CDR3 coding sequence is TGCAGTGCAATCCAGGGTTACGAGCAGTACTTC.

This chain uses TRBV5-6 with TRBJ2-1; TRBD1 agrees at 9 bases. CDR3 length: 15 amino acids. With 4 bases clipped from V and 4 bases from J, the junction kept 6 bases outside the gene matches. CDR1 is SGHDT, CDR2 YYEEEE, per germline. Written as DNA, the CDR3 is TGTGCCAGCAGCCGGACAGGGGATGTGTACAATGAGCAGTTCTTC. Translating gives CASSRTGDVYNEQFF.

The rearrangement uses TRBV5-4 and TRBJ2-4; 7 nucleotides agree with TRBD2. CDR3 size: 14 residues. Trimming took 4 bases from V and 5 from J; bases not matched to a gene: 6. The germline V gene has CDR1 SGHNT and CDR2 YYREEE (reference sequence). In nucleotides, the CDR3 is TGTGCCAGCAGCAATCCTACTAGCGAAAACATTCAGTACTTC. Translated, it gives CASSNPTSENIQYF.

This clone was detected once. The chain carries TRBV5-1 and TRBJ2-2; TRBD2 matches at 9 bases. Trimming cost V 3 bases and J 6 bases; bases outside gene matches: 6. The germline V gene encodes CDR1 SGHRS and CDR2 YFSETQ. The CDR3 spans 15 residues. The CDR3 sequence is CASSWRTSAPGELFF. The DNA of the CDR3 is TGCGCCAGCAGCTGGAGGACTAGCGCCCCCGGGGAGCTGTTTTTT.

This rearrangement joins TRBV7-2 to TRBJ2-7, with 7 bases that match TRBD2. Germline V lookup: CDR1 SGHTA, CDR2 FQGNSA. This CDR3 region has 15 residues. V lost 1 base, J lost 3 bases, and 6 bases stayed unmatched. CDR3 DNA: TGTGCCAGCAGCTTAGATCCTAGCGGCTTCTACGAGCAGTACTTC. Translating gives CASSLDPSGFYEQYF.

The rearrangement joins TRBV7-8 to TRBJ2-3; 8 nucleotides align to TRBD2. Germline CDR1 and CDR2: SGHVS and FQNEAQ. V was pared by 2 bases and J by 1 base, with 14 bases of the junction left unmatched. The CDR3 runs to 19 residues. In DNA form, the CDR3 reads TGTGCCAGCAGCTTATTCCCGGGGACCGGGACTAGGCGCACAGATACGCAGTATTTT. Its protein is CASSLFPGTGTRRTDTQYF.

Note on this clone: This clone may be a read error of a much larger clone one base away. This sequence joins TRBV7-8 and TRBJ1-1, with TRBD1 as a possible D gene (6 bases). Trimming took off 5 bases at V and 1 base at J, with 8 bases between the two ends. The CDR3 loop spans 13 amino acids. Germline V CDR1 and CDR2: SGHVS, FQNEAQ. The CDR3 DNA reads TGTGCCAGCAGCCGGACAGCGAACACTGAAGCTTTCTTT. Encoded protein: CASSRTANTEAFF. The variable domain in full, with the rest retrieved from reference TRBV7-8 and TRBJ1-1, is GAGVSQSPRYKVAKRGQDVALRCDPISGHVSLFWYQQALGQGPEFLTYFQNEAQLDKSGLPSDRFFAERPEGSVSTLKIQRTQQEDSAVYLCASSRTANTEAFFGQGTRLTVV.

The rearrangement links TRBV9 to TRBJ1-2; TRBD1 aligns across 8 bases. CDR1 and CDR2 (germline): SGDLS, YYNGEE. V gave up 4 bases and J gave up 8 bases; unmatched junction bases: 7. The CDR3 contains 13 residues. The CDR3 spells CASSQETGVGYTF. The CDR3 nucleotides are TGTGCCAGCAGCCAGGAGACAGGGGTGGGCTACACCTTC.